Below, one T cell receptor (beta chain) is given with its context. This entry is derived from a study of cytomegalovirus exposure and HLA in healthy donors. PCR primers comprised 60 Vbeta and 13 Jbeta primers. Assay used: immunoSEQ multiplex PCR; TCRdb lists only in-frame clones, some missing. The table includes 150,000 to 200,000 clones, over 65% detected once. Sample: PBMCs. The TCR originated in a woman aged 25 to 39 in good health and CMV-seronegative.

Here the CDR3 DNA reads TGTGCCAGTCCGGGACAGGGCGCCTACGAGCAGTACTTC. It specifies CASPGQGAYEQYF. The V call is TRBV6-1, the J call TRBJ2-7; 9 nucleotides match TRBD1. From germline, CDR1 is MNHNS and CDR2 SASEGT. The CDR3 runs 13 residues. With 9 bases clipped from V and 2 bases from J, the junction kept 5 bases outside the gene matches.